Described below is a single T cell receptor beta chain sequence and its context. The entry originates in a study of blood T cell repertoires in COVID-19. Study information: Whether acute or convalescent, the COVID-19 samples came from the United States, Italy and Spain. Nucleic acid was either cDNA or gDNA, and it came from T cells, B-cell-depleted T cells, or PBMCs.

Authors' data handling: Using reference gene primer amplification, nucleated cell counts were estimated. Sequencing used immunoSEQ multiplex PCR; TCRdb keeps in-frame clones, though not all of them. From that table come the V and J calls and clone size; the DNA was used to work out D and trimming. Here the sample spans some 33,000 clones, roughly nine tenths being singletons. The TCR originated in a human donor in a cohort sampled during active COVID-19. Sequenced material: peripheral blood.

The CDR3 DNA sequence: TGTGCCAGCAGCAAAGTGGGGACTAGCCATAATGAGCAGTTCTTC. The encoded protein is CASSKVGTSHNEQFF. The chain recombines TRBV6-5 with TRBJ2-1; 9 nucleotides match TRBD2. CDR1 is MNHEY and CDR2 is SVGAGI in the germline V gene. The V gene end was trimmed by 6 bases and the J gene end by 7 bases; junction bases not matched to a gene: 10. This CDR3 spans 15 amino acids.